This T cell receptor beta chain was profiled in a study of shared clonotypes between healthy human individuals. Sequencing was performed with immunoSEQ multiplex PCR; in TCRdb, only in-frame clones are kept and a portion is missing. Counted here are about 230,000 clones, 60% to 80% occurring once; the ten biggest clones make up roughly 10%. Trimming stripped 4 bases from V and 0 bases from J, with 12 bases between. CDR3 length equals 15 residues. Germline loops: CDR1 SGHAT, CDR2 FQNNGV. Sequenced: memory CD4+ T cells sorted from blood. Stated subset: CD45RA-negative fraction. The receptor was derived from a man aged 30 to 45 in good health. The V gene is TRBV11-2, the J gene TRBJ2-5; either TRBD1 or TRBD2 may fit D (5 bases each). The CDR3 is CASSSGRRHQETQYF. CDR3 coding DNA: TGTGCCAGCAGCTCGGGGCGGCGGCACCAAGAGACCCAGTACTTC.